This TCR beta chain was identified in a study of blood T cell repertoires in COVID-19. Whole-study context: COVID-19 samples collected from the United States, Italy and Spain covered acute and convalescent phases. The cDNA or gDNA used as material had been derived from T cells, B-cell-depleted T cells, or PBMCs.

This clone was observed a handful of times. The method was immunoSEQ multiplex PCR; TCRdb's version includes in-frame clones alone and lacks a portion of them. The sample records about 140,000 clones, around 87% being singletons. The CDR3 runs 16 residues. V shed 0 bases and J shed 4 bases, with 15 bases lying between them. In germline, CDR1 is KGHSH, CDR2 LQKENI. The chain employs TRBV18 and TRBJ1-2, with D perhaps TRBD1 (5 bases). Sequencing was done on a sample of peripheral blood. This clonotype was sampled from a human donor in a cohort sampled during active COVID-19. The CDR3 DNA sequence: TGTGCCAGCTCACCACCGGCTCGACAAAGGGGCTATGGCTACACCTTC. Translated: CASSPPARQRGYGYTF.